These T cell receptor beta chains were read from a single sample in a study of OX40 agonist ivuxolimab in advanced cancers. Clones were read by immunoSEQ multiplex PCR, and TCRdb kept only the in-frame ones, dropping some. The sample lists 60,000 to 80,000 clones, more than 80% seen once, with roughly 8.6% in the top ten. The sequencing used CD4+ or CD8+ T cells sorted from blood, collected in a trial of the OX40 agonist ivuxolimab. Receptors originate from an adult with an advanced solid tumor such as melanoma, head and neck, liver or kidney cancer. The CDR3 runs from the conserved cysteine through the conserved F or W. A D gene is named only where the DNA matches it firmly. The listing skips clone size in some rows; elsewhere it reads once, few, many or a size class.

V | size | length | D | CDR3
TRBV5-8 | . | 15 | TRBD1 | CASSLGQGANEKLFF
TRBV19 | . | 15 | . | CASSSRQWEIDGYTF
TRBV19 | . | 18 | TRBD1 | CASTPIGGALTGANVLTF
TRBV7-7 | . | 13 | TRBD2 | CASSPSLAGEQYF
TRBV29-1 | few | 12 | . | CSVAQGNTEAFF
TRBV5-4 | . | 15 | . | CASSLGGANTGELFF
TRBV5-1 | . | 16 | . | CASSPSSGGQREKLFF
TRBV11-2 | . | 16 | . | CASSLPRTAGNSPLHF
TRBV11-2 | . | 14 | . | CASSLVSLAYEQYF
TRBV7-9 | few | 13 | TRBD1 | CASTQGGTTEAFF
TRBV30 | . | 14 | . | CAWGGSGAWGKLFF
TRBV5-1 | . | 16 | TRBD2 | CASSLEVSGFRDTQYF
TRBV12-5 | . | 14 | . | CASGLAQGNYEQYF
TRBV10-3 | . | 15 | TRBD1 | CAISDPGQGNEKLFF
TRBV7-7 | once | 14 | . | CASSPRDGPYEQYF
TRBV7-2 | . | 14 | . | CASSLRDGDEKLFF
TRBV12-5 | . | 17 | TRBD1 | CASGFSTGTVSNQPQHF
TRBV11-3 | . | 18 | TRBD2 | CASSPLLAGAANTGELFF
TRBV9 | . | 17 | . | CASSVGSGGHSTDTQYF
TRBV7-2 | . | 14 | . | CASSLRDFSDTQYF
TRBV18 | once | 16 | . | CASSPGSGGSNQPQHF
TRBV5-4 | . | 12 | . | CASSIGGEGYTF
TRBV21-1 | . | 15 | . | CASTQPPGPYEKLFF
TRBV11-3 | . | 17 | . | CASSPAWEGTYTGELFF
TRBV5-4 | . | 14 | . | CASSQGQGTYEQYF
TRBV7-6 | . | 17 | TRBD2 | CASSQYSSGGITDTQYF
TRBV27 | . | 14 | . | CASSSSQSNTEAFF
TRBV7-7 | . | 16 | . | CASSPGLIGTNEKLFF
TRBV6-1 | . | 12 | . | CASSEIRHEQYF
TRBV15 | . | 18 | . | CATSRDYVVDGAKNIQYF
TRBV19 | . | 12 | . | CASTAMGTEAFF
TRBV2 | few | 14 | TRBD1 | CASNRDRGPETQYF
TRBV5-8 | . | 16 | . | CASSLVTGNRRETQYF
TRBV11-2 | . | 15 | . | CASSSDSYTGYGYTF
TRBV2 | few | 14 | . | CASSEAVRNQPQHF
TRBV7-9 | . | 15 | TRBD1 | CASKTTGGSGNTIYF
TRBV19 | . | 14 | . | CASSTQPKNSPLHF
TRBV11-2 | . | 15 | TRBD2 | CASSFTSGGVNEQYF
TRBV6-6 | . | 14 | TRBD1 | CASTQGDRGSEAFF
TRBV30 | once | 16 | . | CAWSVTRPGGNTEAFF
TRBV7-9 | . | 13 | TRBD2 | CASSPLREETQYF
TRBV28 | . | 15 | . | CASSLSSWRGTEAFF
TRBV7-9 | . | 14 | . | CASSLSQGPYEQYF
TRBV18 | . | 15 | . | CASSPLGEGTDTQYF
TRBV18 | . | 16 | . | CASSPDTDMNTGELFF
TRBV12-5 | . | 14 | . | CASGRDTLNTEAFF
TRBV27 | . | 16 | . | CASSLEGHRVSYEQYF
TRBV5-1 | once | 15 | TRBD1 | CASSFTGGQTDTQYF
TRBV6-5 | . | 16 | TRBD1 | CASSYSTDRGREGYTF
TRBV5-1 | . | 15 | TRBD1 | CASRVQGVGVETQYF
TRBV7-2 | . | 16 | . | CASSPPGRATLDGYTF
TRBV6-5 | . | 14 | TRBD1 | CASSWGQGRSPLHF